The clone carrying this T cell receptor beta chain was observed many times. Its antigen remains unknown. The data were obtained in a study of neurological immune-mediated disorders. Whole-study context: There were some 35 multiple sclerosis patients; some 31 were relapsing-remitting and 3 were secondary progressive.

The study, taken as a whole, reports: Whereas HTLV-1-associated myelopathy showed the most TCR clonal expansion, multiple sclerosis showed the least, with levels below those of healthy controls.

TCRdb passed the 5' RACE reads through MiXCR, listing each CDR3 protein once. The table has 90,000 to 150,000 distinct CDR3 sequences, roughly 3.2% seen once. Germline V gene data show CDR1 as ENHRY and CDR2 as SYGVKD. The CDR3 covers 13 residues. The ends were cut back, 3 bases at V and 4 bases at J, with 7 bases in the middle. The sample comprised PBMCs. The clonotype comes from a woman in her 30s with multiple sclerosis. The J gene is TRBJ1-5, the V gene TRBV10-3; D gene ambiguous. CDR3 nucleotide sequence: TGTGCCATCAGTGAATTCGCGAATCAGCCCCAGCATTTT. Protein: CAISEFANQPQHF.